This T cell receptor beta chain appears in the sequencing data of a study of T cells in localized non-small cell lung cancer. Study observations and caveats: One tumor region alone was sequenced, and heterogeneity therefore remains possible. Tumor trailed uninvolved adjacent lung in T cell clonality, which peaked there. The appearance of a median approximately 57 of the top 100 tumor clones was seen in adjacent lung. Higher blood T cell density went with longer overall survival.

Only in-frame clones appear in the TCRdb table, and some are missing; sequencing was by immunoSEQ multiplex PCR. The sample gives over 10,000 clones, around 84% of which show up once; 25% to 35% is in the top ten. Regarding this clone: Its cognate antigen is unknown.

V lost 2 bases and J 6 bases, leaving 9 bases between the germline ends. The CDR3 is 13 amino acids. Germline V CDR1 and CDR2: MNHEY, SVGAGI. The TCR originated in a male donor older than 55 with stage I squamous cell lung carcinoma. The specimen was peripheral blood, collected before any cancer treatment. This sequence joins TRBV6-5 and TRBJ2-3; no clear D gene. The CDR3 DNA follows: TGTGCCAGCAGTTACCTGGGTACCGATACGCAGTATTTT. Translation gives CASSYLGTDTQYF.